What follows is one T cell receptor beta chain and its context. Its antigen is currently unknown. This sample stems from a study of cytomegalovirus exposure and HLA in healthy donors. Study-wide results and caveats: In terms of immune exposure information, only CMV serostatus was available.

In the PCR, 60 Vbeta and 13 Jbeta primers were used. The repertoire was sequenced with immunoSEQ multiplex PCR; TCRdb's copy has only in-frame clones and lacks some. The repertoire has about 140,000 clones, 65% to 90% of them found once; the top ten carry approximately 1.1%. V lost 7 bases and J 2 bases, leaving 11 bases between the germline ends. The CDR3 loop spans 13 amino acids. Germline V gives CDR1 SNHLY, CDR2 FYNNEI. The TCR originated in a female donor in good health and CMV-seronegative. The chain is built from TRBV2 and TRBJ1-1; a weak D match, TRBD1 (5 bases). Sequenced: PBMCs. CDR3 bases: TGTGCCAGCAATTTCGACAGCAACACTGAAGCTTTCTTT. Its protein product is CASNFDSNTEAFF.